Listed below are T cell receptor beta chains from one sample, sequenced in a study of shared clonotypes between healthy human individuals. The assay was immunoSEQ multiplex PCR, and TCRdb's table has in-frame clones only and misses some. The sample consists of over 1.4 million clones, roughly 96% of them appearing once. The sequenced sample consisted of naive CD4+ T cells sorted from blood. All receptors come from a man aged 25-45 years in good health. The CDR3 runs from the conserved cysteine through the conserved F or W.

>TRBV9|TRBJ2-3
CASKGPRDTTDTQYF
>TRBV29-1|TRBJ2-7
CSVEGRFAHEQYF
>TRBV5-1|TRBJ2-5
CASSPGSGGETQYF
>TRBV11-2|TRBJ2-7
CASSLTGHYEQYF
>TRBV30|TRBJ2-7
CAWSWTGYEQYF
>TRBV11-2|TRBJ2-7
CASSSVASGWVYEQYF
>TRBV5-6|TRBJ1-2
CASSRDREYGYTF
>TRBV7-8|TRBJ2-1
CASSPNQALSSYNEQFF
>TRBV18|TRBJ2-3
CASSPFNRGSTDTQYF
>TRBV7-7|TRBJ1-1
CASNLGRTGLNTEAFF
>TRBV20-1|TRBJ2-5
CSASGEETQYF
>TRBV29-1|TRBJ2-7
CSVVGRLGHEQYF
>TRBV28|TRBJ1-5
CASSFSLPTGQPQHF
>TRBV18|TRBJ2-3
CASSREGTDTQYF
>TRBV6-5|TRBJ2-7
CASRVTGTMDYEQYF
>TRBV21-1|TRBJ1-4
CASSKGRGRYEKLFF
>TRBV30|TRBJ2-7
CAWSFDSVSYEQYF
>TRBV18|TRBJ2-2
CASSPVPGTSGNTGELFF
>TRBV25-1|TRBJ1-1
CASSEWTDGVNTEAFF
>TRBV18|TRBJ2-7
CASSMQDRNYEQYF
>TRBV1|TRBJ2-6
CTSSQDLIRGPYSGANVLTF
>TRBV28|TRBJ1-1
CASTTMNTEAFF
>TRBV11-2|TRBJ2-7
CASSLAWAGAANYEQYF
>TRBV11-2|TRBJ2-7
CASSLDGQSTYEQYF
>TRBV6-5|TRBJ2-7
CASSYSAVSSYEQYF
>TRBV11-2|TRBJ2-7
CASSLVVAGEGEQYF
>TRBV6-5|TRBJ1-5
CASSYSWGQPQHF
>TRBV2|TRBJ1-3
CASSEGQGPGNTIYF
>TRBV5-1|TRBJ2-1
CASSLGRSSYNEQFF
>TRBV28|TRBJ2-7
CASSLLRDLYEQYF